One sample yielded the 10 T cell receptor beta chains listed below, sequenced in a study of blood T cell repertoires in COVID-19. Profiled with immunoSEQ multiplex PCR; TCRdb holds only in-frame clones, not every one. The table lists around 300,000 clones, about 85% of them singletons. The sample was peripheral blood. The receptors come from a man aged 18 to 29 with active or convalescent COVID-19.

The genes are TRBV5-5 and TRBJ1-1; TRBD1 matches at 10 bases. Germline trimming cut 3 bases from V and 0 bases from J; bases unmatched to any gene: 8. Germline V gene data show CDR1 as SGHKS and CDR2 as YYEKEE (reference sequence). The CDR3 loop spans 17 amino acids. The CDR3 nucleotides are TGTGCCAGCAGCTCCGGACAGGGGGAGTTAGTGAACACTGAAGCTTTCTTT. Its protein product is CASSSGQGELVNTEAFF.

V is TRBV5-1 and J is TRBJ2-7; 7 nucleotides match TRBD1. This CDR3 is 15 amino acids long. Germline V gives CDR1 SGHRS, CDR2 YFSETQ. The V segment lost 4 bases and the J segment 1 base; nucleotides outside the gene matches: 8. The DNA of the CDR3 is TGCGCCAGCAGCAGTTGGGGCAGGGGGTCCTACGAGCAGTACTTC. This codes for CASSSWGRGSYEQYF. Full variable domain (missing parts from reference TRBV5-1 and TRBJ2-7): KAGVTQTPRYLIKTRGQQVTLSCSPISGHRSVSWYQQTPGQGLQFLFEYFSETQRNKGNFPGRFSGRQFSNSRSEMNVSTLELGDSALYLCASSSWGRGSYEQYFGPGTRLTVT.

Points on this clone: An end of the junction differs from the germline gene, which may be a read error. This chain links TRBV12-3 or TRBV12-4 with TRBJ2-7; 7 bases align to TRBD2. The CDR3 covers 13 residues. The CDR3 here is CASSLAGPYEQYF. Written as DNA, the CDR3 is TGTGCCAGCAGCTTAGCGGGCCCCTACGAGCAGTACTTC.

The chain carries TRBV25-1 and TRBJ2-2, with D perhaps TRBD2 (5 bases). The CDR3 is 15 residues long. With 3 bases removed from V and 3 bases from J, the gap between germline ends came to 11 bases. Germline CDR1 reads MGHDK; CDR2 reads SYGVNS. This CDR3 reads CASSEGRTHTGELFF. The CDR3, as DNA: TGTGCCAGCAGTGAGGGAAGGACTCACACCGGGGAGCTGTTTTTT.

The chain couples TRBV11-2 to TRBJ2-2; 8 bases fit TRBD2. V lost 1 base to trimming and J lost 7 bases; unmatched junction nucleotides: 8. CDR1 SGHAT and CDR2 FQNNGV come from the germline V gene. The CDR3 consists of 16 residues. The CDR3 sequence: CASSLVAGGVGGELFF. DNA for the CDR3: TGTGCCAGCAGCTTAGTCGCGGGGGGTGTTGGCGGGGAGCTGTTTTTT.

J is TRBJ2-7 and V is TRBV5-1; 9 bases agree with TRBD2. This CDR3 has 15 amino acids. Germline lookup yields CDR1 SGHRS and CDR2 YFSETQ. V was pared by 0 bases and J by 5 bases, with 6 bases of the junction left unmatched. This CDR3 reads CASSLVSGRFHEQYF. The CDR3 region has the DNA TGCGCCAGCAGCTTGGTTAGCGGGAGATTTCACGAGCAGTACTTC.

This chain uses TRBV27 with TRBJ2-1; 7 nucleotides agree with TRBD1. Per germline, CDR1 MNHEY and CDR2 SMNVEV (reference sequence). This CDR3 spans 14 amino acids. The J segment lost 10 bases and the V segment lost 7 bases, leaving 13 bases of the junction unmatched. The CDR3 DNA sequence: TGTGCCAGCACCCCGGGACAGACATCTCGCGAGCAGTTCTTC. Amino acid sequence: CASTPGQTSREQFF.

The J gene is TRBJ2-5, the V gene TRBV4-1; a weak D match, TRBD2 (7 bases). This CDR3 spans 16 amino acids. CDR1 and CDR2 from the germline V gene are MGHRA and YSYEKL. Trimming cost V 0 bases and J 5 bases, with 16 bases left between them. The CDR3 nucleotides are TGCGCCAGCAGCCAAGATTATCGGGGGGCGGGTGAGACCCAGTACTTC. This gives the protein CASSQDYRGAGETQYF.

The CDR3 spells CASTPGTVRDEQFF. DNA of the CDR3: TGTGCCAGCACCCCGGGGACAGTAAGGGATGAGCAGTTCTTC. This chain joins TRBV5-4 and TRBJ2-1; 7 nucleotides align to TRBD1. This CDR3 contains 14 residues. Trimming cost V 6 bases and J 8 bases; bases outside gene matches: 11. CDR1 is SGHNT and CDR2 is YYREEE in the germline V gene (reference sequence).

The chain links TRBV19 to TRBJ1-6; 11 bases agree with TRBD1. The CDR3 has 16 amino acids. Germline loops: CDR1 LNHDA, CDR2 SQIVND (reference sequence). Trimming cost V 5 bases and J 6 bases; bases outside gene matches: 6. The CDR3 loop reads CASSGQGARGNSPLHF. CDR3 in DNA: TGTGCCAGTAGTGGACAGGGGGCCAGGGGTAATTCACCCCTCCACTTT.